Listed below are T cell receptor beta chains from one sample, sequenced in a study of shared clonotypes between healthy human individuals. Method: immunoSEQ multiplex PCR; TCRdb's copy keeps in-frame clones and lacks some. The sample lists about 490,000 clones, 76% occurring once. Sequencing was performed on PBMCs. These receptors were obtained from a woman between 35 and 50 years old in good health. Some clones in this sample may be carry-over from other donors' samples. Both conserved end residues are part of each CDR3. A D gene is named only where the DNA matches it firmly. Clone size appears in some rows only: once, few, many, or a class for an expanded clone.

j_call clone_size d_call v_call cdr3_nt cdr3_aa
TRBJ2-5 few . TRBV10-2 TGCGCCAGCAGTGAGGAAGGGCTAAATGGGGGAGAGACCCAGTACTTC CASSEEGLNGGETQYF
TRBJ2-3 . . TRBV7-9 TGTGCCAGCAGGTGGACTTGGGGCACAGATACGCAGTATTTT CASRWTWGTDTQYF
TRBJ2-2 once TRBD1 TRBV10-1 TGCGCCAGCAGTAGGGGACAGCAACACACCGGGGAGCTGTTTTTT CASSRGQQHTGELFF
TRBJ2-7 . . TRBV6-1 TGTGCCAGCAGACTGAGGCCCCAATCCTACGAGCAGTACTTC CASRLRPQSYEQYF
TRBJ1-3 . . TRBV10-3 TGTGCCATCAGTGAGCCCACACAGGGAAACACCATATATTTT CAISEPTQGNTIYF
TRBJ2-7 . . TRBV7-9 TGTGCCAGCAGCTTAGAATTCACCTACGAGCAGTACTTC CASSLEFTYEQYF
TRBJ2-1 . TRBD2 TRBV12-5 TGTGCTAGCGCGGGAGATAGCAATGAGCAGTTCTTC CASAGDSNEQFF
TRBJ1-1 . . TRBV5-5 TGTGCCAGCAGTCTGACAGTGAACACTGAAGCTTTCTTT CASSLTVNTEAFF
TRBJ1-2 once TRBD1 TRBV5-1 TGCGCCAGCAGCTTGGCGCAGGGGGCGGAATATGGCTACACCTTC CASSLAQGAEYGYTF
TRBJ2-1 . TRBD2 TRBV19 TGTGCCAGTAGTATAGTCGCGGGAGAGGTTGAGCAGTTCTTC CASSIVAGEVEQFF
TRBJ2-1 . TRBD2 TRBV7-9 TGTGCCAGCAGCTCCCTACCCAGCGGGAGGTACAATGAGCAGTTCTTC CASSSLPSGRYNEQFF
TRBJ2-2 . . TRBV5-1 TGCGCCAGCAGCTTGGGGGCCAGCCTCGGGGAGCTGTTTTTT CASSLGASLGELFF
TRBJ2-6 many . TRBV7-3 TGTGCCAGCAGCTCGCAAGGGCTCTCTGGGGCCAACGTCCTGACTTTC CASSSQGLSGANVLTF
TRBJ2-7 . . TRBV19 TGTGCCACCCCCCCGGGACACCCTACCTACGAGCAGTACTTC CATPPGHPTYEQYF
TRBJ1-2 . TRBD1 TRBV7-2 TGTGCCAGCAGCCCGACAGGGCCTTATGGCTACACCTTC CASSPTGPYGYTF
TRBJ2-4 . . TRBV27 TGTGCCAGCAGAACAAATAGACAATTCTCCAAAAACATTCAGTACTTC CASRTNRQFSKNIQYF
TRBJ2-1 . . TRBV15 TGTGCCACCAGCAGAGTGGGGGATGAGCAGTTCTTC CATSRVGDEQFF
TRBJ2-5 once . TRBV7-2 TGTGCCAGCAGCCCGGGTGATAGGGAGACCCAGTACTTC CASSPGDRETQYF
TRBJ1-4 few TRBD1 TRBV7-2 TGTGCCAGCAGGTCGCTCGGGACAGGGTCGGAAAAACTGTTTTTT CASRSLGTGSEKLFF
TRBJ2-1 . TRBD2 TRBV5-1 TGCGCCAGCATGGGACTAGTAGGTTCAGTTAGTGAGCAGTTCTTC CASMGLVGSVSEQFF
TRBJ2-1 . . TRBV9 TGTGCCAGCAGCGTGTCAGGGGGGACATTGTACAATGAGCAGTTCTTC CASSVSGGTLYNEQFF
TRBJ2-1 . TRBD2 TRBV4-1 TGCGCCAGCAGCCCCACGGCCAGCGGGGAGGTCGGAGAGCAGTTCTTC CASSPTASGEVGEQFF
TRBJ2-3 . . TRBV7-2 TGTGCCAGCAGCTTATTGGGGGAGTGGGGCACAGATACGCAGTATTTT CASSLLGEWGTDTQYF
TRBJ1-4 . . TRBV5-4 TGTGCCAGCAGCTTGGGGGGCGGTGCTAATGAAAAACTGTTTTTT CASSLGGGANEKLFF
TRBJ1-4 . TRBD1 TRBV5-6 TGTGCCAGCAGCTTGTCGGGACAGGGTATTGAAAAACTGTTTTTT CASSLSGQGIEKLFF
TRBJ2-1 once . TRBV19 TGTGCCAGTAGTATACTAGCGCACTCCTACAATGAGCAGTTCTTC CASSILAHSYNEQFF
TRBJ2-1 . . TRBV2 TGTGCCAGCAGTGAAGGGGGGGCGCCCTACAATGAGCAGTTCTTC CASSEGGAPYNEQFF
TRBJ1-1 . . TRBV6-5 TGTGCCAGCAGCCCGATCAGGAACACTGAAGCTTTCTTT CASSPIRNTEAFF
TRBJ2-2 . TRBD2 TRBV15 TGTGCCACCAGCAGAGATCGCCGGACTAGCGCGGATTATACCGGGGAGCTGTTTTTT CATSRDRRTSADYTGELFF
TRBJ2-3 . TRBD2 TRBV5-6 TGTGCCAGCAGCCACTTAGGCGGGAGTTCCACAGATACGCAGTATTTT CASSHLGGSSTDTQYF
TRBJ2-3 . TRBD2 TRBV9 TGTGCCAGCAGCCGGCTGCCTAGCGGATACACAGATACGCAGTATTTT CASSRLPSGYTDTQYF
TRBJ2-2 . . TRBV6-4 TGTGCCAGCAGTGTTGAGGGGAACACCGGGGAGCTGTTTTTT CASSVEGNTGELFF
TRBJ2-7 . . TRBV27 TGTGCCAGCAGTCCAACCCATAAATGGGGGGAGAACGTCTACGAGCGGTACTTC CASSPTHKWGENVYERYF
TRBJ2-7 . TRBD1 TRBV29-1 TGCAGCGTGGGGACAGGCTACGAGCAGTACTTC CSVGTGYEQYF
TRBJ2-7 . TRBD2 TRBV7-2 TGTGCCAGCAGCTTGAGACTAGCGGCCTACGAGCAGTACTTC CASSLRLAAYEQYF
TRBJ2-3 few TRBD1 TRBV30 TGTGCCTGGGGGACAGCTTACACAGATACGCAGTATTTT CAWGTAYTDTQYF
TRBJ2-3 . . TRBV6-1 TGTGCCAGCAGTGAAGACGGCCGCACAGATACGCAGTATTTT CASSEDGRTDTQYF
TRBJ2-7 . . TRBV15 TGTGCCACCAGCAGAGATGTTGGACGGTACGAGCAGTACTTC CATSRDVGRYEQYF
TRBJ2-3 . TRBD1 TRBV27 TGTGCCAGCAGTCCTCGACAGGGGGGTCAAGATACGCAGTATTTT CASSPRQGGQDTQYF
TRBJ1-2 many . TRBV29-1 TGCAGCGTTCGTGAAACAGGGAAAGGAGCTAACTATGGCTACACCTTC CSVRETGKGANYGYTF
TRBJ2-2 many . TRBV30 TGTGCCCAGGGGAGGGCCGGGGAGCTGTTTTTT CAQGRAGELFF
TRBJ2-4 few . TRBV19 TGTGCCAGTAGTATAGAAGGTAGTAACCTAGCCAAAAACATTCAGTACTTC CASSIEGSNLAKNIQYF
TRBJ2-5 few TRBD2 TRBV7-3 TGTGCCAGCAGCTTAATAGCGGGAGCCCCAGAGACCCAGTACTTC CASSLIAGAPETQYF
TRBJ2-1 . . TRBV2 TGTGCCAGCAGTGCAGAGTCGATTCTATACAATGAGCAGTTCTTC CASSAESILYNEQFF
TRBJ2-5 . . TRBV7-2 TGTGCCAGCAGCTTAGTGGCAGCCAACCAAGAGACCCAGTACTTC CASSLVAANQETQYF
TRBJ1-5 . . TRBV27 TGTGCCAGCAGTTTATGGGCCAGCCTCAATCAGCCCCAGCATTTT CASSLWASLNQPQHF
TRBJ1-2 . TRBD1 TRBV27 TGTGCCAGGGCGATCCGGGACAGGATATTATATGGCTACACCTTC CARAIRDRILYGYTF
TRBJ2-5 . . TRBV5-4 TGTGCCAGCAGCCCGAGGGGGAATCAAGAGACCCAGTACTTC CASSPRGNQETQYF
TRBJ1-2 . . TRBV30 TGTGCCTGGAGCTTCGGATCAAGCTATGGCTACACCTTC CAWSFGSSYGYTF
TRBJ2-5 . . TRBV9 TGTGCCAGCAGCGTTGCGGGGAGTCTGGGAGAGACCCAGTACTTC CASSVAGSLGETQYF
TRBJ2-6 once . TRBV19 TGTGCCAGTAGTATCGTGGGAGTAGCCTCTGGGGCCAACGTCCTGACTTTC CASSIVGVASGANVLTF
TRBJ1-4 . . TRBV25-1 TGTGCCAGCAGCGACGGATATAATGAAAAACTGTTTTTT CASSDGYNEKLFF
TRBJ2-3 . TRBD2 TRBV5-6 TGTGCCAGCAGCTTGGGGCTAGCGGGATCAGATACGCAGTATTTT CASSLGLAGSDTQYF
TRBJ1-1 . . TRBV9 TGTGCCAGCAGCGTAGTCCCGAACACTGAAGCTTTCTTT CASSVVPNTEAFF
TRBJ2-4 once . TRBV2 TGTGCCAGCAGAGCGGACCTATGGTCAAACATTCAGTACTTC CASRADLWSNIQYF
TRBJ2-5 once . TRBV5-1 TGCGCCAGCAGGGGTGAGGTGACCCAGTACTTC CASRGEVTQYF
TRBJ2-7 . TRBD1 TRBV29-1 TGCAGCGTTGGTACAGGGGGCGAGCAGTACTTC CSVGTGGEQYF
TRBJ2-7 . TRBD2 TRBV2 TGTGCCAGCAGTACTAACCCGGGGGGAGTCTACGAGCAGTACTTC CASSTNPGGVYEQYF
TRBJ1-4 . . TRBV28 TGTGCCAGCAGTTTTATGGGGGCGTCTAATGAAAAACTGTTTTTT CASSFMGASNEKLFF